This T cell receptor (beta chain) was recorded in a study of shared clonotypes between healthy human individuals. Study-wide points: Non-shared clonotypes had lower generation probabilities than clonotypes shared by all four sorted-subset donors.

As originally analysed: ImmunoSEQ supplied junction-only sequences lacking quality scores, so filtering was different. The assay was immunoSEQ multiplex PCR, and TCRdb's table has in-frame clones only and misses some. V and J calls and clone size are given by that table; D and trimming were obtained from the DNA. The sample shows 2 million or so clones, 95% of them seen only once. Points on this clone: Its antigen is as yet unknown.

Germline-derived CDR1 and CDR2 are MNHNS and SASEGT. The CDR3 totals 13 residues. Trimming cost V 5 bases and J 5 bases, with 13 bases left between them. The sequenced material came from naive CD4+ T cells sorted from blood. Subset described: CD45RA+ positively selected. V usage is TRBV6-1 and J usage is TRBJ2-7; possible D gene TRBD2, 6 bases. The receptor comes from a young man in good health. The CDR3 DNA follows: TGTGCCAGCAGTAGGAGGGAAGCGGACGAGCAGTACTTC. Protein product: CASSRREADEQYF.